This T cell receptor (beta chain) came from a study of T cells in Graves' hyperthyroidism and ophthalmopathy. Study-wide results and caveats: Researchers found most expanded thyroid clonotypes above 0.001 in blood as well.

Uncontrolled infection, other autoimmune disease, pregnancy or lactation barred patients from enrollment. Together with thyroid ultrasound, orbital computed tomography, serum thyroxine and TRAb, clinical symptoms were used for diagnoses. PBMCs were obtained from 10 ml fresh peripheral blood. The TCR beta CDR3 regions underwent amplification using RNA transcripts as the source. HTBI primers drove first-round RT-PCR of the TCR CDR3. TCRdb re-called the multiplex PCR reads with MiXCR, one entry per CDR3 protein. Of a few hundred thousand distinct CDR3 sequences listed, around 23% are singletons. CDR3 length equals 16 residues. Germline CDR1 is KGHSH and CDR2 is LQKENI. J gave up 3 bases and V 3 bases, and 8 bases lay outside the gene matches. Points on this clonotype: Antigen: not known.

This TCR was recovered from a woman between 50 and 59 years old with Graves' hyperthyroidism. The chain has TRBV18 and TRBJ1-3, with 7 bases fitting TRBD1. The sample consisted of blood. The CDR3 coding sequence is TGTGCCAGCTCACCCGACAGGGCAAGAGGTGGAAACACCATATATTTT. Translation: CASSPDRARGGNTIYF.